Following are 27 T cell receptor beta chains from one sample sequenced in a study of T cell repertoires in cytomegalovirus infection. TCRdb reprocessed the reads via MiXCR and lists one record per CDR3 protein. The data show about 230,000 distinct CDR3 sequences, with under 25% seen just once and about 18% held by the top ten. The material sequenced was CD8+ T cells from PBMCs. The receptor set was obtained from a human donor in good health (CMV status not recorded). Some clones in this sample may be carry-over from other donors' samples.

V usage is TRBV29-1 and J usage is TRBJ1-2; weak D call: TRBD1 (5 bases). The ends were cut back, 0 bases at V and 0 bases at J, with 26 bases in the middle. The germline gives CDR1 SQVTM, CDR2 ANQGSEA. The CDR3 has 20 amino acids. CDR3 residues: CSVEEVFEGLTVVPNYGYTF. CDR3 nucleotide sequence: TGCAGCGTTGAAGAAGTATTCGAGGGCCTGACAGTAGTACCTAACTATGGCTACACCTTC.

This clonotype was found once. The V gene is TRBV13, the J gene TRBJ2-2; D might be TRBD1 (5 bases). CDR1 and CDR2 from the germline V gene are PRHDT and FYEKMQ (reference sequence). This CDR3 has 14 amino acids. V lost 7 bases, J lost 5 bases, and 14 bases lay in between. The CDR3 DNA is TGTGCCAGCACCCAGGGATTTGGGACCGGGGAGCTGTTTTTT. Amino acids: CASTQGFGTGELFF. Full variable domain (remainder filled in from reference TRBV13 and TRBJ2-2): AAGVIQSPRHLIKEKRETATLKCYPIPRHDTVYWYQQGPGQDPQFLISFYEKMQSDKGSIPDRFSAQQFSDYHSELNMSSLELGDSALYFCASTQGFGTGELFFGEGSRLTVL.

The chain has TRBV7-6 and TRBJ2-3; 10 bases line up with TRBD1. V lost 5 bases to trimming and J lost 0 bases; unmatched junction nucleotides: 2. The CDR3 is 15 amino acids. Germline lookup yields CDR1 SGHVS and CDR2 FNYEAQ. The CDR3 nucleotides read TGTGCCAGCAGCACGGGACAGGGGAGCACAGATACGCAGTATTTT. It is translated as CASSTGQGSTDTQYF.

Only a few counts were recorded for this clonotype. V is TRBV27 and J is TRBJ1-5; 9 bases are a match to TRBD1. The CDR3 covers 14 residues. Germline V CDR1 and CDR2: MNHEY, SMNVEV (reference sequence). The trim removed 5 bases at V and 6 bases at J, leaving 5 bases unmatched. The CDR3 DNA reads as TGTGCCAGCAGTCCGGACAGGGGAACTCAGCCCCAGCATTTT. Translating it yields CASSPDRGTQPQHF.

The CDR3 bases are TGTGCCAGCAGCTCGTGGACGACTTTCAATGAGCAGTTCTTC. Amino acids: CASSSWTTFNEQFF. The J gene is TRBJ2-1, the V gene TRBV7-9; unclear D gene. V shed 4 bases and J shed 6 bases, with 13 bases lying between them. This CDR3 contains 14 residues. Germline CDR1 and CDR2: SEHNR and FQNEAQ (reference sequence).

The chain employs TRBV27 and TRBJ2-1; TRBD2 matches 11 bases. Trimming at V came to 9 bases and at J to 8 bases, leaving 9 bases not matched to a gene. The germline gives CDR1 MNHEY, CDR2 SMNVEV (reference sequence). The CDR3 is 14 residues long. CDR3 in amino acids: CASDSGGAVHEQFF. In DNA form, the CDR3 reads TGTGCCAGTGATAGCGGGGGGGCCGTCCATGAGCAGTTCTTC.

The chain employs TRBV25-1 and TRBJ1-6; tentative D call: TRBD1 (6 bases). Per the germline V gene, CDR1 is MGHDK and CDR2 is SYGVNS. This CDR3 has 14 amino acids. The germline V and J ends were trimmed by 3 bases and 10 bases, with 13 bases remaining between them. The CDR3 DNA sequence: TGTGCCAGCAGTGATGCAGGGGAAGAATCACCCCTCCACTTT. Protein product: CASSDAGEESPLHF.

V and J are TRBV28 and TRBJ2-7, with 8 bases matching TRBD1. The CDR3 totals 14 residues. Looked up from germline, CDR1 is MDHEN and CDR2 is SYDVKM. V gave up 3 bases and J gave up 6 bases; unmatched junction bases: 7. The CDR3 sequence: CASSFQGAMSEQYF. In DNA, the CDR3 is TGTGCCAGCAGTTTCCAGGGGGCGATGAGCGAGCAGTACTTC.

This clonotype was seen ten or more times. The rearrangement links TRBV7-2 to TRBJ2-3, with D possibly TRBD2 on 7 matching bases. The CDR3 extends over 16 amino acids. V lost 5 bases and J lost 2, with 17 bases in between. The V gene's germline CDR1 is SGHTA and CDR2 FQGNSA. This chain's CDR3 is CASSPLGGPTTDTQYF. The CDR3 bases are TGTGCCAGCAGCCCCTTGGGGGGGCCTACCACAGATACGCAGTATTTT.

This clonotype was seen only a few times. The gene calls are TRBV13 and TRBJ1-4; the D gene is possibly TRBD1 (6 bases). There are 14 residues in the CDR3. V was pared by 3 bases and J by 8 bases, with 13 bases between. The germline V gene encodes CDR1 PRHDT and CDR2 FYEKMQ (reference sequence). CDR3 region: CASSFRAGEEKLFF. The CDR3 DNA reads as TGTGCCAGCAGCTTCAGGGCAGGGGAGGAAAAACTGTTTTTT.

This rearrangement joins TRBV29-1 to TRBJ2-2; 7 nucleotides agree with TRBD2. The CDR3 is 13 amino acids. Losses at the gene ends were 5 bases for V and 1 base for J; bases not matched to a gene: 1. Germline CDR1 is SQVTM and CDR2 is ANQGSEA. The CDR3 sequence is CSVPGGNTGELFF. CDR3 nucleotide sequence: TGCAGCGTTCCGGGGGGGAACACCGGGGAGCTGTTTTTT.

Only a few counts were recorded for this clonotype. The chain links TRBV15 to TRBJ1-6; D is possibly TRBD1 (5 bases). CDR3 length: 15 amino acids. V lost 3 bases to trimming and J lost 13 bases, with 19 bases between them. Germline loops: CDR1 LNHNV, CDR2 YYDKDF (reference sequence). The CDR3 sequence is CATSSIGGGRDPLHF. In DNA, the CDR3 is TGTGCCACCAGCAGTATCGGGGGAGGGCGGGATCCCCTCCACTTT.

As DNA, the CDR3 is TGTGCCAGCAGTCCCGACCGGGCCACAGGGGATCCAGATACGCAGTATTTT. Translated: CASSPDRATGDPDTQYF. The chain employs TRBV12-3 or TRBV12-4 and TRBJ2-3; 7 bases fit TRBD1. This CDR3 is built from 17 residues. V lost 5 bases, J lost 4 bases, and 15 bases stayed unmatched.

The chain carries TRBV7-4 and TRBJ1-3, with 8 bases that match TRBD1. There are 17 residues in the CDR3. V dropped 1 base and J dropped 3; count of bases not matched to a gene: 8. Germline lookup yields CDR1 SGHVT and CDR2 SQSDAQ. The CDR3: CASSLGSGQARGNTIYF. The CDR3 DNA sequence: TGTGCCAGCAGCTTAGGGTCGGGACAGGCTCGTGGAAACACCATATATTTT.

This rearrangement joins TRBV6-2 or TRBV6-3 to TRBJ2-1; the D gene is possibly TRBD1 (6 bases). Germline V gene lookup returns CDR1 MNHEY and CDR2 SVGEGT. The V end lost 2 bases, the J end lost 5 bases, and 16 bases lay between the germline ends. There are 16 residues in the CDR3. The CDR3, as DNA: TGTGCCAGCAGTTACCAACGGACAGAGGCTAACAATGAGCAGTTCTTC. Amino acids: CASSYQRTEANNEQFF.

This clonotype was seen a single time. The chain recombines TRBV29-1 with TRBJ1-5, with D hard to call. In germline, CDR1 is SQVTM, CDR2 ANQGSEA. V lost 6 bases and J lost 2, with 14 bases in between. The CDR3 length is 14 residues. CDR3 sequence reads: CSVGNGIGNQPQHF. Here the CDR3 DNA reads TGCAGCGTCGGGAACGGGATTGGCAATCAGCCCCAGCATTTT.

The rearrangement links TRBV28 to TRBJ2-2; TRBD1 matches 9 bases. V trimming: 5 bases; J trimming: 7 bases; junction bases outside the gene matches: 14. The germline gives CDR1 MDHEN, CDR2 SYDVKM. The CDR3 totals 17 residues. The chain's CDR3 is CASSPGGTGRYYGELFF. CDR3 bases: TGTGCCAGCAGTCCTGGGGGGACAGGGCGTTACTACGGGGAGCTGTTTTTT.

This clonotype was seen a handful of times. The chain links TRBV28 to TRBJ2-7; 8 positions agree with TRBD1. This CDR3 is 15 amino acids long. CDR1 is MDHEN, CDR2 SYDVKM, per germline. Unmatched junction bases numbered 8, after V lost 4 bases and J lost 3 bases. Here the CDR3 reads CASSSPRTGHYEQYF. The DNA of the CDR3 is TGTGCCAGCAGTTCACCGCGGACAGGGCACTACGAGCAGTACTTC.

The chain has TRBV14 and TRBJ2-5; maybe TRBD2 (6 bases). Trimming pared 5 bases from V and 1 base from J, leaving 11 bases between. Per the germline V gene, CDR1 is SGHDN and CDR2 is FVKESK. The CDR3 is 14 amino acids. CDR3 bases: TGTGCCAGCAGCGGACTACTAGGCCAAGAGACCCAGTACTTC. It codes for CASSGLLGQETQYF.

This clonotype was detected ten times or more. The gene calls are TRBV7-8 and TRBJ2-5, with 10 bases lining up with TRBD1. Trimming took 6 bases from V and 13 from J; bases not matched to a gene: 14. This CDR3 contains 14 residues. Per the germline V gene, CDR1 is SGHVS and CDR2 is FQNEAQ. The CDR3 sequence: CASSLPGQGTPSYF. DNA for the CDR3: TGTGCCAGCAGTCTGCCGGGACAGGGGACCCCCTCGTACTTC.

Comment on this clonotype: A much larger clone lies a single base off, so this may be a read error. V gene TRBV7-2 combines with J gene TRBJ2-2, with 11 bases that match TRBD2. The CDR3 runs 16 residues. The germline gives CDR1 SGHTA, CDR2 FQGNSA. The DNA for the CDR3 is TGTGCCAGCAGCGTCTTAGCGGGGGGGCGGACCGGGGAGCTGGTTTTT. It codes for CASSVLAGGRTGELVF.

The chain is built from TRBV28 and TRBJ2-5, with TRBD2 identical over 9 bases. The CDR3 consists of 12 residues. V shed 4 bases and J 7 bases; nucleotides not matched to a gene: 1. In germline, CDR1 is MDHEN, CDR2 SYDVKM. CDR3 nucleotides: TGTGCCAGCAGTTCTAGCGGGGTGACCCAGTACTTC. It is translated as CASSSSGVTQYF. Supplemented by reference TRBV28 and TRBJ2-5, the full variable domain reads DVKVTQSSRYLVKRTGEKVFLECVQDMDHENMFWYRQDPGLGLRLIYFSYDVKMKEKGDIPEGYSVSREKKERFSLILESASTNQTSMYLCASSSSGVTQYFGPGTRLLVL.

This clonotype was observed at least ten times. The J gene is TRBJ2-1, the V gene TRBV12-3 or TRBV12-4; TRBD1 is a possible D gene (6 bases). Trimming shortened V by 8 bases and J by 2 bases, and 13 bases separated the two germline ends. The CDR3 consists of 14 residues. This CDR3 reads CASHTGLPYNEQFF. DNA for the CDR3: TGTGCCAGCCACACAGGGTTACCCTACAATGAGCAGTTCTTC.

The V call is TRBV2, the J call TRBJ2-1; D is perhaps TRBD1 (6 bases). V was clipped by 7 bases and J by 5 bases, with 21 bases between them. CDR3 length: 16 residues. Germline V gene data show CDR1 as SNHLY and CDR2 as FYNNEI. CDR3 bases: TGTGCCAGCAACCCAAAGGGGTGGGACACAGACAATGAGCAGTTCTTC. Amino acids: CASNPKGWDTDNEQFF.

In its sample, this clonotype was seen many times. The V and J genes are TRBV12-3 or TRBV12-4 and TRBJ1-2, with a weak D call TRBD1 (5 bases). This CDR3 spans 16 amino acids. V lost 6 bases, J lost 2 bases, and 19 bases lay in between. The chain's CDR3 is CASSGHAGTKNYGYTF. As DNA, the CDR3 is TGTGCCAGCAGCGGACACGCAGGGACTAAAAACTATGGCTACACCTTC.

The chain carries TRBV15 and TRBJ2-1; the D call may be TRBD1 or TRBD2 (5 bases each). Germline-derived CDR1 and CDR2 are LNHNV and YYDKDF (reference sequence). The CDR3 sequence is 14 residues long. Between the trimmed V and J ends, which lost 3 bases and 9 bases, there was a span of 15 bases. The CDR3 loop is CATSRGVLEVEQFF. DNA for the CDR3: TGTGCCACCAGCAGGGGGGTCCTTGAGGTTGAGCAGTTCTTC.

Many counts were recorded for this clonotype. J is TRBJ1-1 and V is TRBV2; D gene ambiguous. The CDR3 is 13 residues long. Between the trimmed V and J ends, which lost 3 bases and 7 bases, there was a span of 12 bases. Germline V CDR1 and CDR2: SNHLY, FYNNEI. CDR3 coding DNA: TGTGCCAGCAGTGAGGACCCAACGGGTGAAGCTTTCTTT. Protein sequence: CASSEDPTGEAFF.